What follows are 27 T cell receptor beta chains derived from one specimen sequenced in a study of CD8+ T cells in alopecia areata. Extracted RNA was reverse transcribed, and the resulting cDNA served as sequencing template. This table comes from immunoSEQ multiplex PCR, and its TCRdb copy is limited to in-frame clones, with some not included. In the table there are 150,000 to 200,000 clones, 60% of which are singletons. Sample treatment: oral pan-JAK inhibitor, 5-10 mg twice daily. The sample here was CD4+ T cells sorted from blood, taken at week 24, from a patient treated with tofacitinib. Receptors originate from a human donor with alopecia areata.

J is TRBJ1-2 and V is TRBV30; maybe TRBD1 (5 bases). The V gene's germline CDR1 is GTSNPN and CDR2 SVGIG (reference sequence). The CDR3 runs to 14 residues. V was cut by 2 bases and J by 12 bases, with 22 bases left in between. Here the CDR3 DNA reads TGTGCCTGGAGTAACCGCGGAACAGGACCTCCCCACACCTTC. It codes for CAWSNRGTGPPHTF. The full variable domain, its missing parts supplied by reference TRBV30 and TRBJ1-2, is SQTIHQWPATLVQPVGSPLSLECTVEGTSNPNLYWYRQAAGRGLQLLFYSVGIGQISSEVPQNLSASRPQDRQFILSSKKLLLSDSGFYLCAWSNRGTGPPHTFGSGTRLTVV.

The V call is TRBV6-1, the J call TRBJ2-7; 7 positions match TRBD2. The trim removed 7 bases at V and 3 bases at J, leaving 6 bases unmatched. CDR3 length: 13 amino acids. Germline CDR1 reads MNHNS; CDR2 reads SASEGT. CDR3 sequence: CASTGLDGYEQYF. CDR3 DNA sequence: TGTGCCAGCACCGGACTAGACGGCTACGAGCAGTACTTC.

The chain has TRBV30 and TRBJ2-2, with D possibly being TRBD1 (6 bases). The CDR3 loop spans 14 amino acids. The V end was cut by 3 bases, the J end by 1 base, with 9 bases between. Germline V gene lookup returns CDR1 GTSNPN and CDR2 SVGIG (reference sequence). The CDR3: CAWRQGQNTGELFF. The CDR3 DNA reads as TGTGCCTGGAGACAGGGACAGAACACCGGGGAGCTGTTTTTT.

This clone has more than one count but fewer than ten. CDR3 coding DNA: TGCGCCAGCAGCTTCAAAAAGGACACTGAAGCTTTCTTT. As protein: CASSFKKDTEAFF. The chain joins TRBV5-1 to TRBJ1-1; no reliable D call. In germline, CDR1 is SGHRS, CDR2 YFSETQ. Trimming cost V 2 bases and J 3 bases, with 8 bases left between them. This CDR3 has 13 residues.

About this clone itself: This CDR3 is also generated by other DNA sequences in the sample. The chain carries TRBV30 and TRBJ1-5; a weak D match, TRBD1 (6 bases). This CDR3 is 13 amino acids long. V was clipped by 2 bases and J by 6 bases, with 11 bases between them. Germline CDR1 is GTSNPN and CDR2 is SVGIG (reference sequence). CDR3 protein: CAWSLQGSQPQHF. In DNA, the CDR3 is TGTGCCTGGAGTCTCCAGGGGAGTCAGCCCCAGCATTTT. The full variable domain, its missing parts supplied by reference TRBV30 and TRBJ1-5, is SQTIHQWPATLVQPVGSPLSLECTVEGTSNPNLYWYRQAAGRGLQLLFYSVGIGQISSEVPQNLSASRPQDRQFILSSKKLLLSDSGFYLCAWSLQGSQPQHFGDGTRLSIL.

V and J are TRBV6-1 and TRBJ1-2; unclear D gene. The CDR3 runs 14 residues. Trimming shortened V by 2 bases and J by 8 bases, and 15 bases separated the two germline ends. Germline V gene data show CDR1 as MNHNS and CDR2 as SASEGT. CDR3 protein: CASSETTTSFGYTF. The DNA for the CDR3 is TGTGCCAGCAGTGAAACAACAACCTCCTTCGGCTACACCTTC.

The rearrangement joins TRBV29-1 to TRBJ1-2; D gene uncertain. The CDR3 covers 12 residues. V was trimmed by 4 bases and J by 0 bases, leaving 6 bases between them. Per germline, CDR1 SQVTM and CDR2 ANQGSEA. The CDR3 DNA reads as TGCAGCGTTGGGACCGCTAACTATGGCTACACCTTC. Its protein product is CSVGTANYGYTF.

V is TRBV30 and J is TRBJ1-4; the D gene is possibly TRBD1 (5 bases). The germline V gene encodes CDR1 GTSNPN and CDR2 SVGIG (reference sequence). V dropped 0 bases and J dropped 8 bases, with 16 bases sitting between them. The CDR3 runs to 15 residues. As DNA, the CDR3 is TGTGCCTGGAGTGTATATGGAGGGGAAAGGGAAAAACTGTTTTTT. This gives the protein CAWSVYGGEREKLFF.

The chain uses TRBV15 and TRBJ1-4; D remains unclear. This CDR3 spans 14 amino acids. Trimming took 1 base from V and 6 from J, leaving 9 bases between them. The germline CDR1 and CDR2 sequences are LNHNV and YYDKDF (reference sequence). This chain's CDR3 is CATSRGEVYEKLFF. The CDR3 bases are TGTGCCACCAGCAGAGGAGAGGTATATGAAAAACTGTTTTTT.

The chain combines TRBV6-1 with TRBJ1-2; TRBD1 aligns across 8 bases. Germline V gene data show CDR1 as MNHNS and CDR2 as SASEGT. This CDR3 is built from 15 residues. With 0 bases clipped from V and 5 bases from J, the junction kept 5 bases outside the gene matches. The DNA for the CDR3 is TGTGCCAGCAGTGAAGCTGCAGGGGGCAAATATGGCTACACCTTC. This translates into CASSEAAGGKYGYTF.

The chain employs TRBV5-1 and TRBJ1-5; D unresolved. V was trimmed by 4 bases and J by 5 bases, leaving 10 bases between them. The germline V gene has CDR1 SGHRS and CDR2 YFSETQ. The CDR3 contains 13 residues. CDR3 amino acids: CASSVSPHQPQHF. For the CDR3, the DNA is TGCGCCAGCAGCGTCAGCCCCCATCAGCCCCAGCATTTT.

The V call is TRBV30, the J call TRBJ1-6, with 7 bases matching TRBD1. This CDR3 spans 16 amino acids. With V trimmed by 4 bases and J by 0 bases, 6 bases remained unmatched. From germline, CDR1 is GTSNPN and CDR2 SVGIG (reference sequence). The DNA of the CDR3 is TGTGCCTGGATCGCTTCAGGGGGCTCCTATAATTCACCCCTCCACTTT. Protein product: CAWIASGGSYNSPLHF.

CDR3 in amino acids: CAWSGGTSETQYF. The DNA of the CDR3 is TGTGCCTGGAGCGGCGGGACTTCAGAGACCCAGTACTTC. The chain links TRBV30 to TRBJ2-5; a weak D match, TRBD2 (6 bases). V was pared by 3 bases and J by 4 bases, with 12 bases between. The CDR3 spans 13 residues. Germline V gene data show CDR1 as GTSNPN and CDR2 as SVGIG (reference sequence).

The V and J genes are TRBV6-6 and TRBJ2-7; D ambiguous. The CDR3 has 14 amino acids. Germline values: CDR1 MNHNY, CDR2 SVGAGI (reference sequence). Trimming cost V 6 bases and J 3 bases, with 15 bases left between them. CDR3 nucleotide sequence: TGTGCCAGCAGCCCCAGAGCCGGCAGCTACGAGCAGTACTTC. This sequence encodes CASSPRAGSYEQYF.

This clone was found a few times. The chain is built from TRBV14 and TRBJ2-5; D remains unclear. The CDR3 covers 14 residues. Trimming removed 4 bases from V and 2 bases from J, with 11 bases in between. Germline V lookup: CDR1 SGHDN, CDR2 FVKESK. Written as DNA, the CDR3 is TGTGCCAGCAGCCCTGGGCCGTTACAAGAGACCCAGTACTTC. As protein: CASSPGPLQETQYF.

Note on this clone: The sample contains more than one DNA sequence encoding this CDR3. The V and J genes are TRBV29-1 and TRBJ2-3; D remains unclear. CDR1 is SQVTM and CDR2 is ANQGSEA in the germline V gene. Deletions cut 5 bases from V and 0 bases from J, with 3 bases between. The CDR3 has 11 amino acids. DNA for the CDR3: TGCAGCGTTCTGAGCACAGATACGCAGTATTTT. Protein: CSVLSTDTQYF.

The chain couples TRBV30 to TRBJ2-6, with 7 nucleotides matching TRBD1. CDR1 is GTSNPN and CDR2 is SVGIG in the germline V gene (reference sequence). CDR3 length: 14 residues. The V and J ends lost 4 bases and 3 bases, in that order; junction bases with no gene match: 3. CDR3 region: CAWMTGLGANVLTF. DNA for the CDR3: TGTGCCTGGATGACAGGGCTTGGGGCCAACGTCCTGACTTTC. Variable domain in full (rest from reference TRBV30 and TRBJ2-6): SQTIHQWPATLVQPVGSPLSLECTVEGTSNPNLYWYRQAAGRGLQLLFYSVGIGQISSEVPQNLSASRPQDRQFILSSKKLLLSDSGFYLCAWMTGLGANVLTFGAGSRLTVL.

The CDR3 region has the DNA TGCGCCAGCAGCTTGGCTGGACTAGCGGGTCTCAATGAGCAGTTCTTC. Its translation is CASSLAGLAGLNEQFF. This chain links TRBV5-1 with TRBJ2-1; 11 nucleotides match TRBD2. The germline V gene encodes CDR1 SGHRS and CDR2 YFSETQ. CDR3 length: 16 residues. Germline trimming cut 0 bases from V and 6 bases from J; bases unmatched to any gene: 5.

V and J are TRBV6-1 and TRBJ2-1, with TRBD1 matching over 8 bases. Trimming cost V 8 bases and J 8 bases; bases outside gene matches: 5. This CDR3 is built from 12 residues. Germline V CDR1 and CDR2: MNHNS, SASEGT. The CDR3 reads CASQGQVYEQFF. Written as DNA, the CDR3 is TGTGCCAGCCAGGGACAGGTCTATGAGCAGTTCTTC.

This chain joins TRBV6-5 and TRBJ1-2; tentatively, D is TRBD1 (5 bases). V lost 2 bases, J lost 4 bases, and 11 bases lay in between. CDR3 length: 14 amino acids. Germline V gives CDR1 MNHEY, CDR2 SVGAGI. DNA for the CDR3: TGTGCCAGCAGTTACCTTGACGGGGGCTATGGCTACACCTTC. It codes for CASSYLDGGYGYTF.

The J gene is TRBJ1-6, the V gene TRBV10-1; TRBD1 might be the D (5 bases). V was cut by 2 bases and J by 13 bases, with 12 bases left in between. The CDR3 runs 13 residues. From germline, CDR1 is WNHNN and CDR2 SYGVQD (reference sequence). The CDR3 sequence is CASSEDSKRPLHF. The DNA of the CDR3 is TGCGCCAGCAGTGAGGACAGTAAAAGGCCCCTCCACTTT.

The sample holds one count of this clone. V is TRBV13 and J is TRBJ2-5, with D possibly TRBD2 on 6 matching bases. The CDR3 length is 14 residues. The ends were cut back, 6 bases at V and 6 bases at J, with 17 bases in the middle. Germline lookup yields CDR1 PRHDT and CDR2 FYEKMQ (reference sequence). The CDR3 DNA is TGTGCCAGCAGTCACAGAGGGGAGGATAAGACCCAGTACTTC. Translated: CASSHRGEDKTQYF. Variable domain in full (rest from reference TRBV13 and TRBJ2-5): AAGVIQSPRHLIKEKRETATLKCYPIPRHDTVYWYQQGPGQDPQFLISFYEKMQSDKGSIPDRFSAQQFSDYHSELNMSSLELGDSALYFCASSHRGEDKTQYFGPGTRLLVL.

This clone was seen once. This chain joins TRBV5-1 and TRBJ2-7, with 7 bases matching TRBD1. Trimming cost V 0 bases and J 2 bases; bases outside gene matches: 2. The germline CDR1 and CDR2 sequences are SGHRS and YFSETQ. The length of the CDR3 is 14 residues. The CDR3 spells CASSLGQGPYEQYF. The CDR3 DNA reads as TGCGCCAGCAGCTTGGGACAGGGCCCCTACGAGCAGTACTTC.

This clone was counted between two and nine times. The CDR3 region has the DNA TGTGCCAGCAGCCGCAGACTGACCGGGACAGGGAACACTGAAGCTTTCTTT. Translating it yields CASSRRLTGTGNTEAFF. The chain employs TRBV14 and TRBJ1-1; 8 positions agree with TRBD1. Per germline, CDR1 SGHDN and CDR2 FVKESK. V lost 4 bases and J lost 1; bases outside the gene matches: 11. The CDR3 spans 17 residues.

The chain recombines TRBV15 with TRBJ1-1; possibly TRBD1 for D (5 bases). The CDR3 has 15 amino acids. Germline loops: CDR1 LNHNV, CDR2 YYDKDF (reference sequence). The ends were cut back, 0 bases at V and 4 bases at J, with 12 bases in the middle. This CDR3 reads CATSREQGGVTEAFF. CDR3 bases: TGTGCCACCAGCAGAGAGCAGGGAGGTGTCACTGAAGCTTTCTTT.

In the case of this clone: Additional DNA sequences in this sample encode the identical CDR3. The rearrangement uses TRBV6-5 and TRBJ2-2, with D perhaps TRBD2 (5 bases). Trimming pared 6 bases from V and 5 bases from J, leaving 7 bases between. CDR1 is MNHEY and CDR2 is SVGAGI in the germline V gene. This CDR3 has 12 amino acids. The CDR3: CASRRDTGELFF. The CDR3, as DNA: TGTGCCAGCAGGAGGGATACCGGGGAGCTGTTTTTT.

This chain uses TRBV6-1 with TRBJ1-2; 11 positions match TRBD1. Germline V CDR1 and CDR2: MNHNS, SASEGT. V lost 5 bases and J lost 7; bases outside the gene matches: 6. The CDR3 length is 14 residues. The CDR3 is CASSRGQGAVGYTF. The CDR3 DNA follows: TGTGCCAGCAGTCGAGGACAGGGGGCGGTTGGCTACACCTTC.